This T cell receptor (beta chain) was obtained from a study of T cells expressing NK-cell markers. Study context: Serological testing identified most of the eight sequenced donors as HCMV-seropositive and one as seronegative. Whole-study findings and limits: In a group of about 6 donors, dominant NKG2C+ clonotypes represented about 1.0-8% of CD8+ T cells. Several donors' CD3+CD56-NKG2C+ cells were dominated by the same clonotypes.

TCRdb reprocessed the 5' RACE reads, keeping one entry per CDR3 protein, no DNA. This repertoire includes 350,000 to 400,000 distinct CDR3 sequences. About this clonotype itself: The antigen remains unidentified.

This sequence originates from a woman aged 50 to 60 in good health. Material for sequencing was blood T cells: a sorted CD56 or NKG2C T cell subset, CD4+ or CD8+ T cells, or bulk PBMC T cells (not recorded which).

CDR3 loop: CASSWSSRMSSYNEQFF. The rearrangement joins TRBV7-6 to TRBJ2-1. The CDR3 loop spans 17 amino acids. Germline V gives CDR1 SGHVS, CDR2 FNYEAQ.